These T cell receptor beta chains were read from a single sample in a study of response to subunit inactivated influenza vaccine. TCRdb used MiXCR to reprocess the RT-PCR reads, holding one entry per CDR3 protein. Of about 700,000 distinct CDR3 sequences listed, 15% to 17% were seen once; the top ten hold 11%. This specimen was PBMCs from blood, taken about 12 days after vaccination. Receptors were obtained from a man aged 45-60 years who received an inactivated influenza vaccine. The CDR3 runs from the conserved cysteine through the conserved F or W. A D gene is named only where the DNA matches it firmly.

V gene	J gene	D gene	CDR3 protein
TRBV10-3	TRBJ2-5	TRBD1	CAISESSRGLQETQYF
TRBV27	TRBJ2-1	-	CASSLYGLSSYNEQFF
TRBV28	TRBJ2-7	-	CASKRVVGGYEQYF
TRBV20-1	TRBJ2-7	TRBD1	CSATGTASYEQYF
TRBV10-3	TRBJ2-1	TRBD2	CAAGTSGPPLNEQFF
TRBV29-1	TRBJ2-7	-	CSVDWGKGSYEQYF
TRBV6-1	TRBJ2-6	TRBD1	CASRANRGSGANVLTF
TRBV4-3	TRBJ2-2	-	CASSHKSGLELFF
TRBV20-1	TRBJ1-3	-	CSALRTSGNTIYF
TRBV30	TRBJ2-1	-	CAWSVSGNEQFF
TRBV20-1	TRBJ2-5	-	CSATIIQGQETQYF
TRBV6-5	TRBJ2-3	TRBD2	CASSFRGRGGPDTQYF
TRBV3-1	TRBJ2-1	-	CASSQEWRGSDEQFF
TRBV7-9	TRBJ1-5	-	CASRTGEGQPQHF
TRBV28	TRBJ1-4	-	CASSLYWSATNEKLFF
TRBV7-2	TRBJ2-7	TRBD1	CASSRAGTGAYEQYF
TRBV7-9	TRBJ2-2	TRBD2	CASSSWTSGEGLVFF
TRBV4-1	TRBJ2-5	-	CASSQGSARTTQETQYF
TRBV5-1	TRBJ2-3	TRBD1	CASSFGDRGFGDTQYF
TRBV7-9	TRBJ2-7	-	CASSPDVGGYEQYF
TRBV10-3	TRBJ2-7	TRBD1	CAISKDRDEQYF
TRBV11-2	TRBJ1-5	-	CASSLDLGQPQHF